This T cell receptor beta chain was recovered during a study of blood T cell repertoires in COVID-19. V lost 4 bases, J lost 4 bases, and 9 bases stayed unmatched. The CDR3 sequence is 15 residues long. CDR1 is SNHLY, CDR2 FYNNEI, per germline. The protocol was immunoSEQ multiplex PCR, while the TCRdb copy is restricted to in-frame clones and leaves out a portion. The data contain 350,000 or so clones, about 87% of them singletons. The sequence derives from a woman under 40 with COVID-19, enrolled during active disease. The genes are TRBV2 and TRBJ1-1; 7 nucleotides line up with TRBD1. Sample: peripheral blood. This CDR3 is CASSALQGLGTEAFF. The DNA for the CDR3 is TGTGCCAGCAGTGCACTACAGGGGTTGGGCACTGAAGCTTTCTTT.